This T cell receptor beta chain was captured by sequencing in a study of PD-L1 blockade in urothelial cancer. The wider study: Most patients, about 90% of the roughly 29, were males with bladder-origin cancer. Between 0 and 3 chemotherapy regimens preceded treatment for each patient.

Points from the study as a whole: At the 3-week point, tumor-associated blood clones expanded more in durable-benefit patients.

The CDR3 is 14 amino acids. V shed 11 bases and J 1 base; nucleotides not matched to a gene: 9. Germline V gives CDR1 MGHDK, CDR2 SYGVNS. All patients carried locally advanced or metastatic urothelial carcinoma. This table comes from immunoSEQ multiplex PCR, and its TCRdb copy is limited to in-frame clones, with some not included. Of 60,000 to 85,000 clones in the sample, around 87% were seen once. This clone occurred once. Antigen specificity is unknown. The TCR comes from a woman in her seventies with urothelial cancer. The chain joins TRBV25-1 to TRBJ2-7, with TRBD1 matching 9 bases. Sample: PBMCs, taken around atezolizumab (anti-PD-L1) treatment. CDR3 sequence reads: CAGSGGQGSYEQYF. DNA of the CDR3: TGTGCCGGCTCCGGTGGACAGGGGTCCTACGAGCAGTACTTC.